This paragraph covers one T cell receptor beta chain sequence. Its antigen has not been determined. Receptor amplification or capture employed 5' RACE. The input for every TCR library was approximately 3,500 ng of total RNA. cDNA was synthesized with SMARTScribe reverse transcriptase in eight separate reactions per sample. During cDNA synthesis, template switching introduced unique molecular identifiers that contained a 6-nucleotide sample barcode. TCRalpha and TCRbeta cDNA was amplified by two nested PCRs of 16 and 9 cycles, with bead purification after each PCR. Before amplification, the cDNA was both treated with uracil DNA-glycosylase and purified with the QIAquick PCR purification kit. The second PCR added Illumina TruSeq-compatible adapters along with sample-specific barcodes. TapeStation and Qubit were used to check library quality and concentration, and 5 to 6.5 ng of each library went into the pool. The pooled libraries were sequenced with 2 x 100 bp reads and custom sequencing primers on an Illumina HiSeq2500 single-index Rapid Run. The original pipeline was this. UMI-based consensus assembly with MiGEC version 1.2.6 was used to correct PCR and sequencing errors. MiXCR version 2.1.1 handled V(D)J alignment, clonotype assembly and CDR3 extraction. Normalisation of gene usage, clonotype sharing and MAIT/NKT TCR abundance was achieved by analysing the top 1000, 10 000 and 20 000 clonotypes per sample. After downsampling to 27 000 UMIs, diversity was calculated as the inverse Simpson index using the vegan R package. Paired Mann-Whitney U tests were applied to discordant twin pairs, with Benjamini-Hochberg correction for multiple testing. Following TCRdb reprocessing, every CDR3 protein sequence forms one entry, and DNA is not provided. Clone size and V and J calls follow TCRdb, not the original study. The table for this sample shows 400,000 or so distinct CDR3 sequences. The ten top clones hold about 2.2% of the sample.

From each donor, an approximately 2.5 ml peripheral blood sample was collected into PAXgene tubes and stored at -80 degrees C. Without any T cell sorting, total RNA was extracted from whole blood using the PAXgene blood miRNA kit on an automated QIAcube. Peripheral blood from monozygotic twin pairs concordant or discordant for inflammatory bowel disease was subjected to deep TCRalpha and TCRbeta repertoire profiling with unique molecular barcoding. For every twin pair, smoking habits were documented, and each individual was categorised as a current, former or never smoker. These data are taken from a study of monozygotic twins with inflammatory bowel disease (dated by TCRdb to between 2018 and 2020). In the study overall: The complete study included about 28 monozygotic twin pairs: 19 IBD-discordant Danish pairs and nine German pairs, of which four were IBD-concordant and five were IBD-discordant. Disease-associated traits were sought mainly through comparisons between IBD patients and their genetically identical healthy co-twins within discordant pairs. Each individual had, on average, about 151 000 unique TCRalpha sequences and 181 000 unique TCRbeta sequences available for analysis.

Here is what the overall study found, with its caveats: No difference in repertoire similarity was observed between concordant and discordant twins, possibly owing to limited statistical power. Compared with healthy twins, IBD patients had fewer clonotypes in common with other individuals, a difference most pronounced in patients showing signs of disease activity. The results gave no support for a single strong signal or clonotype linked to IBD. Different T cell subtypes could not be distinguished in the analysis. IBD patients had lower TCRbeta repertoire diversity, measured by the inverse Simpson index, than their healthy co-twins. Differing immunosuppressive treatments among patients may have added background noise and inter-individual variability to the repertoires.

Sequences LGHNA (CDR1) and YNFKEQ (CDR2) are obtained from the germline V gene. The CDR3 runs 15 amino acids, cysteine and phenylalanine included. Only the protein sequence is given. The sample was blood. This TCR was sampled from a human donor with ulcerative colitis or Crohn's disease, or a healthy co-twin of an affected twin (not recorded which). The sequence joins TRBV4-2 to TRBJ2-7. The CDR3 has the sequence CASSQVWDSFYEQYF.